This T cell receptor (beta chain) was sequenced for a study of T cell responses to AZD1222 COVID-19 vaccine. Whole-study results and caveats: Among the donors, most were white British and more were female, and clonal diversity was possibly underestimated.

Produced via immunoSEQ multiplex PCR; TCRdb's table is partial and in-frame only. The data show roughly 100,000 clones, 80% to 95% seen once. Per the germline V gene, CDR1 is SGHKS and CDR2 is YYEKEE (reference sequence). CDR3 length: 16 residues. The V end lost 0 bases, the J end lost 4 bases, and 16 bases lay between the germline ends. A word on this clone: The antigen is unknown.

The V gene is TRBV5-5, the J gene TRBJ1-2, with no clear D. This material consisted of peripheral blood, taken on day 0 of AZD1222 vaccination. The sequence derives from an adult in good health. The CDR3 DNA sequence: TGTGCCAGCAGCTTGGCGGTGGGGAACCTCATCTATGGCTACACCTTC. As protein: CASSLAVGNLIYGYTF.